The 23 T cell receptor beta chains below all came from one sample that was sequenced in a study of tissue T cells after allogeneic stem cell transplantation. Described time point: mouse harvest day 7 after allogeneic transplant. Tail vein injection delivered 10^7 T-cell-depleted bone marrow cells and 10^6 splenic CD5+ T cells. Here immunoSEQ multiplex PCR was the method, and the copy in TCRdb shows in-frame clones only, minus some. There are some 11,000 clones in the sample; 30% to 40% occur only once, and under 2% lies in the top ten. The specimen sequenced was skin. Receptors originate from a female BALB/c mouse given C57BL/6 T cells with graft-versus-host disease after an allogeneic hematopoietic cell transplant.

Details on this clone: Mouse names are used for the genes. CDR3 sequence: CASSPRGGQDTQYF. The CDR3 DNA, read in part, is TGTGCCAGCAGTCCCAGGGGGGGCCAAGACACCCAGTAC. The rearrangement links TRBV15 to TRBJ2-5; the D call may be TRBD1 or TRBD2 (7 bases each). The read ends 1 residue before the CDR3 terminus; that terminus is restored from the germline J gene. Trimming took off 5 bases at V and 2 bases at J, with 11 bases between the two ends. The V gene's germline CDR1 is SGHND and CDR2 FRSKSL. The CDR3 extends over 14 amino acids.

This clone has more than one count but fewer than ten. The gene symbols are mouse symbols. CDR3 in amino acids: CASSSTGRDTEVFF. The part of the CDR3 DNA that was read is TGTGCCAGCAGCTCGACAGGGAGGGACACAGAAGTCTTC. The chain has TRBV3 and TRBJ1-1; TRBD1 matches at 7 bases. The CDR3 end is not reached by the read, which stops 1 residue before it; the germline J gene fills it in. The trim removed 4 bases at V and 3 bases at J, leaving 5 bases unmatched. In germline, CDR1 is SNHLY, CDR2 FYNGKV (reference sequence). CDR3 length: 14 residues.

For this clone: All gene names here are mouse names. The DNA read from the CDR3 is TGCTCCAGCAGTCCCCGGGACAGGGGAGACACCCAGTAC. It is translated as CSSSPRDRGDTQY. The entire CDR3 reads CSSSPRDRGDTQYF. The chain uses TRBV23 and TRBJ2-5; the table's D gene call, TRBD1, was not cross checked with the DNA. The read terminates 1 residue before the CDR3 end, so the remaining end is supplied by the germline J gene. This CDR3 spans 14 amino acids. Germline lookup yields CDR1 KGHTA and CDR2 FQNQQP.

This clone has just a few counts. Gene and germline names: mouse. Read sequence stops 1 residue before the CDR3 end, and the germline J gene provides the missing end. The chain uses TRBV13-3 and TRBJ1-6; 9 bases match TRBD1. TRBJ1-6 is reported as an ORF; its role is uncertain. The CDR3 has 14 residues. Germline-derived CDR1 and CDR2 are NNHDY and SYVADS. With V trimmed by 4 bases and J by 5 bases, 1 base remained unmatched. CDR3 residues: CASSTGGHNSPLYF. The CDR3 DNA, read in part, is TGTGCCAGCAGTACAGGGGGCCATAATTCGCCCCTCTAC.

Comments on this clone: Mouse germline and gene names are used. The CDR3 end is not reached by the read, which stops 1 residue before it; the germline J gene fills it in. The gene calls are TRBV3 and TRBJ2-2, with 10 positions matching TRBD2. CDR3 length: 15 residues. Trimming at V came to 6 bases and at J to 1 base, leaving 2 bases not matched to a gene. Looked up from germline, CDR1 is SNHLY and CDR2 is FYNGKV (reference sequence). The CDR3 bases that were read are TGTGCCAGCAGGCGGACTGGGGGAAACACCGGGCAGCTCTAC. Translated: CASRRTGGNTGQLY. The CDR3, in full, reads CASRRTGGNTGQLYF.

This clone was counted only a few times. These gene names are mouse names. Here the CDR3 reads CSSSQGQQDTQYF. CDR3 DNA (partial): TGCTCCAGCAGTCAAGGACAACAAGACACCCAGTAC. This rearrangement joins TRBV23 to TRBJ2-5; the table assigns TRBD1, which was not confirmed against the DNA. The CDR3 is cut off 1 residue early in the read; its end comes from the germline J gene. CDR3 size: 13 residues. Looked up from germline, CDR1 is KGHTA and CDR2 is FQNQQP.

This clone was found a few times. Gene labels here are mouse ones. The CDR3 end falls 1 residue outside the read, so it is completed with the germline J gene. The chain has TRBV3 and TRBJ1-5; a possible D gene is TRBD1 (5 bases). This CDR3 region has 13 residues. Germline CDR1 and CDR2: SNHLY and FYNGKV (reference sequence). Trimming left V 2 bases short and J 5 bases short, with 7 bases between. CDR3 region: CASSLLGHQAPLF. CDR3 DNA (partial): TGTGCCAGCAGCTTATTGGGACACCAGGCTCCGCTT. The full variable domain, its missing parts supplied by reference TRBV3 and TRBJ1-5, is GPKVLQIPSHQIIDMGQMVTLNCDPVSNHLYFYWYKQILGQQMEFLVNFYNGKVMEKSKLFKDQFSVERPDGSYFTLKIQPTALEDSAVYFCASSLLGHQAPLFGEGTRLSVL.

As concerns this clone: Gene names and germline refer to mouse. The CDR3 is CASARTTSAETLYF. Incomplete CDR3 DNA: TGTGCCAGCGCTCGGACAACTAGTGCAGAAACGCTGTAT. The V and J genes are TRBV3 and TRBJ2-3, with a possible D match to TRBD1 (5 bases). The missing CDR3 end, 1 residue past where the read stops, is filled in from the germline J gene. The CDR3 runs 14 residues. The V gene lost 8 bases and the J gene lost 0 bases, with 12 bases spanning the gap. Per the germline V gene, CDR1 is SNHLY and CDR2 is FYNGKV (reference sequence).

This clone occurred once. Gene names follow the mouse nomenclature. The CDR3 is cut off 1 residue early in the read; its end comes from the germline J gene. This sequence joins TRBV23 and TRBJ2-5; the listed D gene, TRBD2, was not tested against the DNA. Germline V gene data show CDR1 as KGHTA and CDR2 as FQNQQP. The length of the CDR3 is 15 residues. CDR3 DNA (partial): TGCTCCAGCAGTCAAGCCGGGACTGGCCAAGACACCCAGTAC. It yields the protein CSSSQAGTGQDTQY. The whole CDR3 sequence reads CSSSQAGTGQDTQYF.

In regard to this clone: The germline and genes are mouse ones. The CDR3 loop is CASGRTEEVFF. Incomplete CDR3 DNA: TGTGCCAGCGGGAGGACAGAAGAAGTCTTC. J is TRBJ1-1 and V is TRBV13-2; tentative D call: TRBD1 (6 bases). The CDR3 end is not reached by the read, which stops 1 residue before it; the germline J gene fills it in. The V end was cut by 5 bases, the J end by 7 bases, with 9 bases between. CDR3 length: 11 amino acids. Germline CDR1 is NNHNN and CDR2 is SYGAGS (reference sequence).

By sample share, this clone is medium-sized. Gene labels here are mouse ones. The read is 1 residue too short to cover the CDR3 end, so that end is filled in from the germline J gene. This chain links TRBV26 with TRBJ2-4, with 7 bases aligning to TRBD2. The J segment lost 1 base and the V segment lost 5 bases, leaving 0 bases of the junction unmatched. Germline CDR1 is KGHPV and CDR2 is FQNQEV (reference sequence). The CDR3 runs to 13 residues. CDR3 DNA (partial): TGTGCCAGCAGTGGGGGGGGTCAAAACACCTTGTAC. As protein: CASSGGGQNTLY. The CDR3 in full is CASSGGGQNTLYF. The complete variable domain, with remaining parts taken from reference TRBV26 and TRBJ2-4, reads NSKVIQTPRYLVKGQGQKAKMRCIPEKGHPVVFWYQQNKNNEFKFLINFQNQEVLQQIDMTEKRFSAECPSNSPCSLEIQSSEAGDSALYLCASSGGGQNTLYFGAGTRLSVL.

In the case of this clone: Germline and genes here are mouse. The CDR3 DNA, read in part, is TGTGCCAGCGCCCTCCCGGGACTGGGGCAAGACACCCAGTAC. Translating it yields CASALPGLGQDTQY. The whole CDR3 region reads CASALPGLGQDTQYF. J is TRBJ2-5 and V is TRBV13-2; 10 positions match TRBD2. The sequenced fragment ends 1 residue before the CDR3 boundary, so the rest is inferred from the germline J gene. The ends lost 6 bases at V and 3 bases at J; junction bases unmatched: 7. The CDR3 extends over 15 amino acids. The V gene's germline CDR1 is NNHNN and CDR2 SYGAGS (reference sequence).

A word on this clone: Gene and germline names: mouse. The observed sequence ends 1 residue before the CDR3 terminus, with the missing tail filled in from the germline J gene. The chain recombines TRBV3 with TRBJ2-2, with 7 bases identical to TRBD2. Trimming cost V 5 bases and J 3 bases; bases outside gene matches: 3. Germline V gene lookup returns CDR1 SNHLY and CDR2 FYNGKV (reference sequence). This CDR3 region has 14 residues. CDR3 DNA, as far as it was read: TGTGCCAGCAGCCCAACTGGGGACACCGGGCAGCTCTAC. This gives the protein CASSPTGDTGQLY. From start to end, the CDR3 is CASSPTGDTGQLYF.

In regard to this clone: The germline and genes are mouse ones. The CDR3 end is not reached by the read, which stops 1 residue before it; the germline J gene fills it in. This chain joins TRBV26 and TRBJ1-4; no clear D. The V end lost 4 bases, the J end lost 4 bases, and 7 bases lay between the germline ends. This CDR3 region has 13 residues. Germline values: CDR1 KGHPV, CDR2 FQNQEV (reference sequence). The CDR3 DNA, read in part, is TGTGCCAGCAGTCCCAAGAGCAACGAAAGATTATTT. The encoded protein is CASSPKSNERLF. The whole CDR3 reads CASSPKSNERLFF.

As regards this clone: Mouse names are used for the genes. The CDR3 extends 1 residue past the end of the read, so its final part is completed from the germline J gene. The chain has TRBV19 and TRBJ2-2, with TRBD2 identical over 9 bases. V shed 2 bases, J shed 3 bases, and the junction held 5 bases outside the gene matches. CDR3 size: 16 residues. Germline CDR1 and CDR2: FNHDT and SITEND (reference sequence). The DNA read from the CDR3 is TGTGCCAGCAGTATTGGAGACTGGGGGTACACCGGGCAGCTCTAC. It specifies CASSIGDWGYTGQLY. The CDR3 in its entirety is CASSIGDWGYTGQLYF.

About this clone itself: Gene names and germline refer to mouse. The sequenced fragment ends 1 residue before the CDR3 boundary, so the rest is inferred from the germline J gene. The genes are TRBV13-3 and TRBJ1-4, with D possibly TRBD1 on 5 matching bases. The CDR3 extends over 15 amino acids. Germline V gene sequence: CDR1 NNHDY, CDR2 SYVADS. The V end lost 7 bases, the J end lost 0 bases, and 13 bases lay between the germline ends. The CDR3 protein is CASLRGVLSNERLFF. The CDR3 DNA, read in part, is TGTGCCAGCCTCCGGGGGGTTCTTTCCAACGAAAGATTATTT.

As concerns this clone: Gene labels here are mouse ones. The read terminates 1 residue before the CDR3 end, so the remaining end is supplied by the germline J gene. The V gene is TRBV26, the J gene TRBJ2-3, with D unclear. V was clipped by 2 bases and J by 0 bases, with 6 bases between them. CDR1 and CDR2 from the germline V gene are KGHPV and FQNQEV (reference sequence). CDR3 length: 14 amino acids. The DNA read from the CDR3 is TGTGCCAGCAGTCTGGCGCAAAGTGCAGAAACGCTGTAT. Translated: CASSLAQSAETLY. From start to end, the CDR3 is CASSLAQSAETLYF. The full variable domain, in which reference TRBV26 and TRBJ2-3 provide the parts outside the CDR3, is NSKVIQTPRYLVKGQGQKAKMRCIPEKGHPVVFWYQQNKNNEFKFLINFQNQEVLQQIDMTEKRFSAECPSNSPCSLEIQSSEAGDSALYLCASSLAQSAETLYFGSGTRLTVL.

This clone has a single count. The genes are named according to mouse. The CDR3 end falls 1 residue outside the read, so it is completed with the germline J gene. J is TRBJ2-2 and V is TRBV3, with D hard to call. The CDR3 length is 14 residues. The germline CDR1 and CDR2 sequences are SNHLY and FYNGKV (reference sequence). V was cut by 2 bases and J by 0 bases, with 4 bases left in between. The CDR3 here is CASSLTANTGQLYF. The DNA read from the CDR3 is TGTGCCAGCAGCTTAACAGCAAACACCGGGCAGCTCTAC.

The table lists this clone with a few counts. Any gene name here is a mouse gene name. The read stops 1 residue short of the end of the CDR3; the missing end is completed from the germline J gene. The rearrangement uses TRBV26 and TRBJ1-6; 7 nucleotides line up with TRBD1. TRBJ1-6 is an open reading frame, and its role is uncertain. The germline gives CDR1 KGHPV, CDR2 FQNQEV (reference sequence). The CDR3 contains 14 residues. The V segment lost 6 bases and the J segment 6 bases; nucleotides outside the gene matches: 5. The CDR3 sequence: CASSPGTANSPLYF. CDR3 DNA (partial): TGTGCCAGCAGCCCCGGGACAGCTAATTCGCCCCTCTAC.

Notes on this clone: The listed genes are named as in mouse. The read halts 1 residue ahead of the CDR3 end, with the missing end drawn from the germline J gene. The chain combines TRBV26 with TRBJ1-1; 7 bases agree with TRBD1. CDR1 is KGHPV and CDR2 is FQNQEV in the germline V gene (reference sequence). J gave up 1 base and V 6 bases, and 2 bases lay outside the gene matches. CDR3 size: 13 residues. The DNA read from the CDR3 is TGTGCCAGCAGACGGGACAGGAACACAGAAGTCTTC. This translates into CASRRDRNTEVF. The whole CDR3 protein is CASRRDRNTEVFF.

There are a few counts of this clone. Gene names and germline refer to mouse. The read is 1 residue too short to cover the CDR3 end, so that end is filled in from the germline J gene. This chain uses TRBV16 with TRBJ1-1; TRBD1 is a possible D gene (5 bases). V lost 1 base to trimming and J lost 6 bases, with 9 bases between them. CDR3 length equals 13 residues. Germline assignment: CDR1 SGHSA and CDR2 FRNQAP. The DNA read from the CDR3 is TGTGCAAGCAGCTTAGCAGGGAGGGCAGAAGTCTTC. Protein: CASSLAGRAEVF. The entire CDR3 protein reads CASSLAGRAEVFF.

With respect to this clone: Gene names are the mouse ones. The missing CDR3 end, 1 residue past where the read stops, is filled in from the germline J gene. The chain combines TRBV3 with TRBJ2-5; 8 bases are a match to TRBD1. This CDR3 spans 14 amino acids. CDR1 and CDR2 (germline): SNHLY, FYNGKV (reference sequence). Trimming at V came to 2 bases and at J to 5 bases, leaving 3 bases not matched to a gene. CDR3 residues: CASSLFRGRDTQYF. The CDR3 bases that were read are TGTGCCAGCAGCTTATTCAGGGGGCGAGACACCCAGTAC.

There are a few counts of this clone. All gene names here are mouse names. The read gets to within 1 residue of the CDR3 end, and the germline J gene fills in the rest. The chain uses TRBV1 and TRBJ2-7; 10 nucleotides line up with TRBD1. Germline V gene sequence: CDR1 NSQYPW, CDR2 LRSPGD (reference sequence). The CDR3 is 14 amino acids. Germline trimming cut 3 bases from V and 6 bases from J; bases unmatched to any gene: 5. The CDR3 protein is CTCSARDRGFEQYF. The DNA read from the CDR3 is TGCACCTGCAGTGCCCGGGACAGGGGTTTTGAACAGTAC.